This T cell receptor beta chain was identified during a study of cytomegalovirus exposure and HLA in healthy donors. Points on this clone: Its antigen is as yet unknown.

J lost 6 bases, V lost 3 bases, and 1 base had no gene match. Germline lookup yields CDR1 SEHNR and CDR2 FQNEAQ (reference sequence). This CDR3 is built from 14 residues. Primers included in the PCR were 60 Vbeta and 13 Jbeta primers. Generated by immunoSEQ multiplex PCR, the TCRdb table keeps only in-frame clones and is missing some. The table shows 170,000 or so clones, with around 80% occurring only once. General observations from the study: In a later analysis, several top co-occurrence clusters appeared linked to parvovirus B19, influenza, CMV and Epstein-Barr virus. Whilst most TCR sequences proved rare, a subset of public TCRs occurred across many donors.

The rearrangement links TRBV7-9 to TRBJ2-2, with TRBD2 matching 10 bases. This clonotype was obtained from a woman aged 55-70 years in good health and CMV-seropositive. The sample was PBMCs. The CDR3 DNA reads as TGTGCCAGCAGCTTCGGACTAGCGGCCGGGGAGCTGTTTTTT. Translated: CASSFGLAAGELFF.